Sequencing of this T cell receptor (beta chain) was carried out in a study of T cell repertoires in cytomegalovirus infection. Background on the study: The public TCR beta signatures pointed to both CMV infection and matching HLA type.

Comments on this clonotype: Antigen specificity is unknown.

MiXCR, applied by TCRdb to the reads, yields one record per CDR3 protein. The sample lists roughly 720,000 distinct CDR3 sequences, 35% seen once, with around 2.6% in the top ten. Study observations and caveats: There were carriers of CMV plus the relevant HLA, and cumulative public TCR beta family frequency identified them. The ex vivo response was dominated by HLA-C-restricted CMV-specific TCR beta clonotypes.

CDR1 is KGHDR and CDR2 is SFDVKD in the germline V gene. The ends were cut back, 1 base at V and 2 bases at J, with 7 bases in the middle. The CDR3 runs 14 residues. This TCR derives from a human donor in good health (CMV status not recorded). Some clones in this sample may be carry-over from other donors' samples. Sequenced input: PBMCs. The chain employs TRBV24-1 and TRBJ2-5; D is undetermined. The CDR3 coding sequence is TGTGCCACCAGTGATTTTGCGCCTCAAGAGACCCAGTACTTC. Protein sequence: CATSDFAPQETQYF.